This is a list of T cell receptor beta chains from one sample in a study of metastatic and nonmetastatic thyroid tumors. TCRdb used MiXCR to call clones anew from the PCR reads. The sample holds around 5,900 clones; 34% are singletons and the top ten take approximately 24%. The sequenced sample consisted of adjacent normal tissue. Receptors were obtained from a male donor with papillary thyroid cancer or a benign thyroid nodule (not recorded which). Some clones in this sample may be carry-over from other donors' samples. Each CDR3 is given with its conserved first and last residue. D genes are given only for firm matches. Expanded clones are given a class, and other clones once, few, many or no size at all.

size | J | V | D | DNA | CDR3
. | TRBJ1-5 | TRBV5-6 | TRBD1 | TGCGCCAGCAGCTTGGGGGACAGTATCAATAGCAATCAGCCCCAGCATTTT | CASSLGDSINSNQPQHF
. | TRBJ2-2 | TRBV11-1 | TRBD2 | TGTGCCAGCAGCCCGGTAGCGACGGGAGGTGACACCGGGGAGCTGTTTTTT | CASSPVATGGDTGELFF
medium-sized | TRBJ1-1 | TRBV30 | . | TGTGCCTGGATACCCAGGGCCATGAACACTGAAGCTTTCTTT | CAWIPRAMNTEAFF
few | TRBJ1-5 | TRBV12-3/TRBV12-4 | . | TGTGCCAGCAAATTCGGGAATCAGCCCCAGCATTTT | CASKFGNQPQHF
. | TRBJ2-7 | TRBV20-1 | . | TGCAGTGCTAGAGATCGCGGGAGACAGGGATACGAGCAGTACTTC | CSARDRGRQGYEQYF
large | TRBJ2-1 | TRBV11-3 | TRBD2 | TGTGCCAGCGGCCCGGGACTACCTAGATACAATGAGCAGTTCTTC | CASGPGLPRYNEQFF
. | TRBJ2-1 | TRBV28 | . | TGTGCCAGCAGCCATGACCGGGCACCCAATGAGCAGTTCTTT | CASSHDRAPNEQFF
. | TRBJ2-3 | TRBV7-3 | TRBD2 | TGTGCCAGCTCCGGTGGCGGCGGGAGTGCAGATACGCAGTATTTT | CASSGGGGSADTQYF
few | TRBJ2-1 | TRBV28 | TRBD1 | TGTGCCAGCAGTTTGGAACAGGGGGCGGCCTACAATGAGCAGTTCTTC | CASSLEQGAAYNEQFF
. | TRBJ2-1 | TRBV10-3 | TRBD2 | TGTGCCATCGGTCCGGGACTACCGGGGAGTGAGCAGTTCTTC | CAIGPGLPGSEQFF
few | TRBJ1-2 | TRBV6-2/TRBV6-3 | . | TGTGCCAGCAGTTACTCTGGAACAACAGGAAACTATGGCTACACCTTC | CASSYSGTTGNYGYTF
. | TRBJ1-5 | TRBV12-3/TRBV12-4 | . | TGTGCCAGCAGTCCGAAGGGGGGTATAAGCAATCAGCCCCAGCATTTT | CASSPKGGISNQPQHF
. | TRBJ2-6 | TRBV7-8 | . | TGTGCCAGCAGTCCCTGGAGTATGACTGGGGCCAACGTCCTGACTTTC | CASSPWSMTGANVLTF
. | TRBJ2-3 | TRBV5-4 | TRBD2 | TGTGCCAGCAGCTTTGGACTAGCGGGAAGCACAGATACGCAGTATTTT | CASSFGLAGSTDTQYF
. | TRBJ2-5 | TRBV20-1 | . | TGCAGTGTTCCCGGGACATTGGTTGAGACCCAGTACTTC | CSVPGTLVETQYF
. | TRBJ2-5 | TRBV12-3/TRBV12-4 | TRBD1 | TGTGCCAGCAGTCCAACGACCGGACAGGAAACAGAGACCCAGTACTTC | CASSPTTGQETETQYF
. | TRBJ2-2 | TRBV5-1 | . | TGCGCCAGCAGCCCCAACACCGGGGAGCTGTTTTTT | CASSPNTGELFF
few | TRBJ1-2 | TRBV28 | TRBD1 | TGTGCCAGCAGCCGCGATGGGACAGGGGGAGGCTACACCTTC | CASSRDGTGGGYTF
few | TRBJ2-3 | TRBV5-1 | . | TGCGCCAGCAGCGTCCCCATAGGGGAAGGAGCAGATACGCAGTATTTT | CASSVPIGEGADTQYF
. | TRBJ1-1 | TRBV19 | TRBD1 | TGTGCCAGTAGACAAGGGGACAGGAACACTGAAGCTTTCTTT | CASRQGDRNTEAFF
few | TRBJ2-7 | TRBV28 | TRBD1 | TGTGCCAGCAGCCCTTGGACAGGGCCAGGTGCCTACGAGCAGTACTTC | CASSPWTGPGAYEQYF
. | TRBJ1-1 | TRBV20-1 | TRBD1 | TGCAGTGCTAGTAAATCTGGGACAGGATCCCACACTGAAGCTTTCTTT | CSASKSGTGSHTEAFF
. | TRBJ1-2 | TRBV28 | . | TGTGCCAGCATTTTAGTTAGCCGGCTATTGGGCTACACCTTC | CASILVSRLLGYTF
. | TRBJ2-5 | TRBV6-1 | . | TGTGCCAGCACATTGAGTTCGGGCCTTTTAGGGGCAGAGACCCAGTACTTC | CASTLSSGLLGAETQYF
few | TRBJ1-1 | TRBV27 | . | TGCGCCAGCAGTCCAACGGACAATTCTAACACTGAAGCTTTCTTT | CASSPTDNSNTEAFF
once | TRBJ2-1 | TRBV20-1 | TRBD2 | TGCAGTGCTGTAACTAGCGGGGGGGCTATCTCCTACAATGAGCAGTTCTTC | CSAVTSGGAISYNEQFF
few | TRBJ2-3 | TRBV6-1 | TRBD2 | TGTGCCATTATCGGAGAGACTAGCGCGCATTATTTT | CAIIGETSAHYF